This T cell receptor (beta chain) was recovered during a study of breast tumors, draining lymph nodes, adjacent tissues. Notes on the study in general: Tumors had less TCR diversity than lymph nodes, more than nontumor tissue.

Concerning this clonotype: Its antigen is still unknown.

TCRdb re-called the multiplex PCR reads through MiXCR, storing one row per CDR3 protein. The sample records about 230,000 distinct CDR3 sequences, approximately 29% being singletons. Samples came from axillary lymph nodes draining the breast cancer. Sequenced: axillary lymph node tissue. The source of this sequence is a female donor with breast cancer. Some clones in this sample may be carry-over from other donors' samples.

CDR3: CASTPGGRTTEAFF. Written as DNA, the CDR3 is TGTGCCAGCACCCCAGGAGGGAGGACCACTGAAGCTTTCTTT. This chain links TRBV14 with TRBJ1-1, with no clear D. V was clipped by 7 bases and J by 4 bases, with 16 bases between them. The length of the CDR3 is 14 residues. Germline-derived CDR1 and CDR2 are SGHDN and FVKESK.